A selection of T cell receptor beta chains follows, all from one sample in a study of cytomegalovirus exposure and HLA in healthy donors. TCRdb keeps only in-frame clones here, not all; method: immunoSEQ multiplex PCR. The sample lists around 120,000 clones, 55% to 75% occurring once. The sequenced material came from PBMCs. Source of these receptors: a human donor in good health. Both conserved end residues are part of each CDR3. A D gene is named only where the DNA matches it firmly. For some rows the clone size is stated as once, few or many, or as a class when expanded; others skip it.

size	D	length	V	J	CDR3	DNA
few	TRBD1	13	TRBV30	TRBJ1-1	CAWKIRGLVEAFF	TGTGCCTGGAAAATAAGGGGGCTGGTTGAAGCTTTCTTT
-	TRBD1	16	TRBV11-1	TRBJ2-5	CASSRRRDRGQETQYF	TGTGCCAGCAGCCGACGTAGAGACAGGGGCCAAGAGACCCAGTACTTC
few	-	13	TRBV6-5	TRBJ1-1	CASSLGGGTEAFF	TGTGCCAGCAGTTTAGGGGGGGGCACTGAAGCTTTCTTT
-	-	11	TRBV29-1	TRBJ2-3	CSVAIADTQYF	TGCAGCGTGGCCATAGCGGATACGCAGTATTTT
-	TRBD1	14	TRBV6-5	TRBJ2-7	CASSRTGASYEQYF	TGTGCCAGCAGCAGGACAGGGGCCTCCTACGAGCAGTACTTC
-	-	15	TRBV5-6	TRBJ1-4	CASSPPDRTNEKLFF	TGTGCCAGCAGCCCTCCGGACAGAACTAATGAAAAACTGTTTTTT
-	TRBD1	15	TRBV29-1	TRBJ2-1	CSALTGVSSYNEQFF	TGCAGCGCCCTGACAGGGGTAAGCTCCTACAATGAGCAGTTCTTC
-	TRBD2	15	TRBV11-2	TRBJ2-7	CASSLALAATYEQYF	TGTGCCAGCAGCTTAGCACTAGCGGCTACCTACGAGCAGTACTTC
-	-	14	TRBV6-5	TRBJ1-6	CASSQQGKYSPLHF	TGTGCCAGCAGTCAGCAGGGGAAATATTCACCCCTCCACTTT
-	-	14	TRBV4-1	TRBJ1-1	CASSLWGSLTEAFF	TGCGCCAGCAGCCTTTGGGGCTCCCTCACTGAAGCTTTCTTT
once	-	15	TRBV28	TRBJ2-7	CASSRGASLSYEQYF	TGTGCCAGCAGCCGGGGGGCCTCCCTCTCCTACGAGCAGTACTTC
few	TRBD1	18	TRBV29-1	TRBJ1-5	CSVVKGARGFLSNQPQHF	TGCAGCGTGGTAAAAGGGGCCAGGGGGTTTCTTAGCAATCAGCCCCAGCATTTT
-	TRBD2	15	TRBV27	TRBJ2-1	CASSRGTSGNNEQFF	TGTGCCAGCAGCAGAGGGACTAGCGGGAACAATGAGCAGTTCTTC
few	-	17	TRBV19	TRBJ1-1	CASSIDRGASMNTEAFF	TGTGCCAGTAGTATAGATCGGGGGGCCTCCATGAACACTGAAGCTTTCTTT
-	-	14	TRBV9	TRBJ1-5	CASSGRRENQPQHF	TGTGCCAGCAGCGGGAGGAGGGAGAATCAGCCCCAGCATTTT
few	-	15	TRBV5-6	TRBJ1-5	CASSLNPGEIQPQHF	TGTGCCAGCAGCTTGAATCCAGGGGAGATTCAGCCCCAGCATTTT
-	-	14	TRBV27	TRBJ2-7	CATQHRGPLDEQYF	TGTGCCACCCAGCATAGGGGCCCATTGGACGAGCAGTACTTC
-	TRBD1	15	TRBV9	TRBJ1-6	CASSVAGTDNSPLHF	TGTGCCAGCAGCGTAGCCGGGACAGACAATTCACCCCTCCACTTT
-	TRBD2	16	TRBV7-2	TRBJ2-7	CASRPKGGTSSYEQYF	TGTGCCAGCAGACCAAAAGGAGGGACTAGCTCCTACGAGCAGTACTTC
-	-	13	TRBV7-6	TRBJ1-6	CASSSLRGSPLHF	TGTGCCAGCAGCTCCCTAAGGGGGTCACCCCTCCACTTT
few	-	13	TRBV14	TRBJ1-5	CASSQGLDQPQHF	TGTGCCAGCAGCCAAGGTTTAGATCAGCCCCAGCATTTT
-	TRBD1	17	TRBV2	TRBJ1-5	CASSAPDRGQSLQPQHF	TGTGCCAGCAGTGCCCCGGACAGGGGGCAATCGCTTCAGCCCCAGCATTTT
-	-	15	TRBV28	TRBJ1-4	CASHNRGGGSEKLFF	TGTGCCAGCCATAATAGAGGGGGGGGGTCTGAAAAACTGTTTTTT
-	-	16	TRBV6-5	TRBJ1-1	CASSYYPGSTDTEAFF	TGTGCCAGCAGTTACTACCCAGGGTCCACAGATACTGAAGCTTTCTTT
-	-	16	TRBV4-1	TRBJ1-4	CASSQAVVRGWRKLFF	TGCGCCAGCAGCCAAGCGGTTGTCAGGGGATGGAGAAAACTGTTTTTT
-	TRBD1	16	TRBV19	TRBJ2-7	CASSTRDRDKSYEQYF	TGTGCCAGTAGTACCCGGGACAGGGATAAATCCTACGAGCAGTACTTC
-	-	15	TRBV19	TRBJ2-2	CASSLLTGNTGELFF	TGTGCCAGTAGTCTCTTAACAGGGAACACCGGGGAGCTGTTTTTT
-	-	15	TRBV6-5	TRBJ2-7	CASSSPGGLGYEQYF	TGTGCCAGCAGTTCCCCGGGGGGCCTCGGCTACGAGCAGTACTTC
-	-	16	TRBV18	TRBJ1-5	CASSVVAQGGDQPQHF	TGTGCCAGCTCAGTGGTTGCGCAGGGAGGCGATCAGCCCCAGCATTTT
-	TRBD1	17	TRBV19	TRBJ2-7	CASSMWTGAGGRYEQYF	TGTGCCAGTAGTATGTGGACAGGAGCAGGGGGTCGGTACGAGCAGTACTTC
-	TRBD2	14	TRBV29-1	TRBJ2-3	CSVHGLARTDTQYF	TGCAGCGTCCATGGACTAGCGAGGACAGATACGCAGTATTTT
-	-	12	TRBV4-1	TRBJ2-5	CASSQGSRAQYF	TGCGCCAGCAGCCAAGGGTCGCGGGCCCAGTACTTC
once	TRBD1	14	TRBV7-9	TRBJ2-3	CASSPGGNTDTQYF	TGTGCCAGCAGCCCAGGGGGAAACACAGATACGCAGTATTTT
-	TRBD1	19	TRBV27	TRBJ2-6	CASSLFPGQDGSGANVLTF	TGTGCCAGCAGTTTATTTCCGGGACAGGATGGCTCTGGGGCCAACGTCCTGACTTTC
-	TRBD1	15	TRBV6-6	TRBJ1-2	CASSPTGQGVYGYTF	TGTGCCAGCAGTCCCACCGGACAGGGGGTCTATGGCTACACCTTC
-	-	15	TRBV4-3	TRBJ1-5	CASSQDSQGNQPQHF	TGCGCCAGCAGCCAGGACTCTCAGGGGAACCAGCCCCAGCATTTT
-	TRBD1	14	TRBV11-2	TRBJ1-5	CASKKGGLEQPQHF	TGTGCCAGCAAAAAAGGGGGCCTCGAACAGCCCCAGCATTTT
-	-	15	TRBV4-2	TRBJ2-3	CASSQEGLVTDTQYF	TGTGCCAGCAGCCAAGAGGGTCTAGTAACAGATACGCAGTATTTT
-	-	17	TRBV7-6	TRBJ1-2	CASSLGQDPMWGYGYTF	TGTGCCAGCAGCTTAGGACAGGACCCGATGTGGGGCTATGGCTACACCTTC
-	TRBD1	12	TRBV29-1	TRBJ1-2	CSVSTGQFGYTF	TGCAGCGTTTCGACAGGGCAATTTGGCTACACCTTC
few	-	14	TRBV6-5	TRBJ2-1	CASGGSQGLNEQFF	TGTGCCTCCGGAGGGAGCCAGGGTTTGAATGAGCAGTTCTTC
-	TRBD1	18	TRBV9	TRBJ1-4	CASSPRDRRAIGNEKLFF	TGTGCCAGCAGCCCCCGGGACAGAAGGGCTATCGGCAATGAAAAACTGTTTTTT
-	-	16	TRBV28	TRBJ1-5	CASSVSGGGYNQPQHF	TGTGCCAGCAGTGTATCTGGTGGAGGGTACAATCAGCCCCAGCATTTT
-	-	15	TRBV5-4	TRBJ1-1	CASSPPTVMNTEAFF	TGTGCCAGCAGCCCCCCCACAGTAATGAACACTGAAGCTTTCTTT
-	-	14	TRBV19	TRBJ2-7	CASSPATGTYEQYF	TGTGCCAGTAGTCCGGCGACAGGTACCTACGAGCAGTACTTC
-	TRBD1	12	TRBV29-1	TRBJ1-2	CSVRQGTYGYTF	TGCAGCGTTCGACAGGGGACCTATGGCTACACCTTC
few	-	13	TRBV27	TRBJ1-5	CASSYRVEQPQHF	TGTGCCAGCAGCTACAGGGTGGAGCAGCCCCAGCATTTT
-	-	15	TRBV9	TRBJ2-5	CASSVGQGGGQTQYF	TGTGCCAGCAGCGTAGGGCAGGGGGGCGGACAGACCCAGTACTTC
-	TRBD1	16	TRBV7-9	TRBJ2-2	CASSLRTGVTTGELFF	TGTGCCAGCAGCTTAAGGACAGGGGTTACCACCGGGGAGCTGTTTTTT
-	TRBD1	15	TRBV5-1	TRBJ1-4	CASSLGTGFNEKLFF	TGCGCCAGCAGCTTGGGGACAGGCTTTAATGAAAAACTGTTTTTT
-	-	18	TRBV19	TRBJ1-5	CASRITGLGAYGNQPQHF	TGTGCCAGTAGGATAACAGGGTTAGGAGCGTACGGCAATCAGCCCCAGCATTTT
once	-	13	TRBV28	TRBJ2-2	CASSLYRAGELFF	TGTGCCAGCAGCCTTTATCGAGCCGGGGAGCTGTTTTTT
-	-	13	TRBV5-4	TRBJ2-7	CASSLGRNYEQYF	TGTGCCAGCAGCTTGGGCAGAAACTACGAGCAGTACTTC
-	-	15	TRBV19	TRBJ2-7	CASSMGQGIPYEQYF	TGTGCCAGTAGTATGGGTCAGGGTATCCCCTACGAGCAGTACTTC
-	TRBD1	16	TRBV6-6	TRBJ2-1	CASSSSDRGYHNEQFF	TGTGCCAGCAGTTCCTCGGACAGGGGTTATCACAATGAGCAGTTCTTC
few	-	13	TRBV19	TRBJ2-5	CASSGGQSRMKYF	TGTGCCAGTAGTGGGGGCCAGAGTCGAATGAAGTACTTC
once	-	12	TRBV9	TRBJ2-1	CASSGNQGEQFF	TGTGCCAGCAGCGGAAATCAGGGTGAGCAGTTCTTC